This paragraph reports one T cell receptor beta chain. The CDR3 sequence is 15 residues long. Between the trimmed V and J ends, which lost 6 bases and 0 bases, there was a span of 14 bases. Germline V CDR1 and CDR2: MNHEY, SVGAGI. This entry is derived from a study of blood T cell repertoires in COVID-19. Generated by immunoSEQ multiplex PCR, the TCRdb table keeps only in-frame clones and is missing some. The sample records about 36,000 clones, 75% to 90% being singletons. This sequence originates from a human donor in a cohort sampled during active or convalescent COVID-19. The donor label of this sample is uncertain. The sequenced sample consisted of peripheral blood. J is TRBJ1-1 and V is TRBV6-5, with D possibly being TRBD1 (6 bases). The CDR3 loop reads CASRPPQGLNTEAFF. The CDR3 coding sequence is TGTGCCAGCAGACCCCCACAGGGCCTGAACACTGAAGCTTTCTTT.